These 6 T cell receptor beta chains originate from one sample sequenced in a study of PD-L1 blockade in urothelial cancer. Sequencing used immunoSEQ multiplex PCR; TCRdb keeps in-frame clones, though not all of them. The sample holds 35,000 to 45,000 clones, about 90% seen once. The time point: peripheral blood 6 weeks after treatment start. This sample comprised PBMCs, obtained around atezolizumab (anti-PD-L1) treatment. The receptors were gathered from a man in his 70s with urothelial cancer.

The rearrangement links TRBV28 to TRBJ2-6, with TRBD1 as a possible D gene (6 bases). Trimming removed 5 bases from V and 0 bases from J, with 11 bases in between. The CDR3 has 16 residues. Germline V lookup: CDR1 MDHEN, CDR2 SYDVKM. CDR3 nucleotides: TGTGCCAGCAGTATCCCGACAGGCTCTGGGGCCAACGTCCTGACTTTC. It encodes CASSIPTGSGANVLTF.

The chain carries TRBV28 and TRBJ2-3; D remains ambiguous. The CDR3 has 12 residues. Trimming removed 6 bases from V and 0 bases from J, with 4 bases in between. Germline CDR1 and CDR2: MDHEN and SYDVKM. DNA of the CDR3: TGTGCCAGCAGACAGAGCACAGATACGCAGTATTTT. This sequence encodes CASRQSTDTQYF.

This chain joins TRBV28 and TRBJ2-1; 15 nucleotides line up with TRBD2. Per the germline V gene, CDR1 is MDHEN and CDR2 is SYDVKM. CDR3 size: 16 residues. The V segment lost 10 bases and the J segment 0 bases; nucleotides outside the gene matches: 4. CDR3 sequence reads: CATRTSGRASYNEQFF. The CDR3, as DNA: TGTGCCACCCGGACTAGCGGGAGGGCCTCCTACAATGAGCAGTTCTTC.

The CDR3 DNA reads as TGTGCCAGCAGCGTAGGGGGACAGGCGAACTATGGCTACACCTTC. Amino acids: CASSVGGQANYGYTF. This rearrangement joins TRBV9 to TRBJ1-2, with TRBD1 identical over 8 bases. V gave up 0 bases and J gave up 2 bases; unmatched junction bases: 3. The germline V gene encodes CDR1 SGDLS and CDR2 YYNGEE. The CDR3 covers 15 residues.

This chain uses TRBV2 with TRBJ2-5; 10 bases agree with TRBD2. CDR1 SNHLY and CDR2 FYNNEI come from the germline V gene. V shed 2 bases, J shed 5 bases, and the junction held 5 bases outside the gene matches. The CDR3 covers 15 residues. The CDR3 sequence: CASSEIGTSAETQYF. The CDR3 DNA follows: TGTGCCAGCAGTGAAATTGGGACTAGCGCGGAGACCCAGTACTTC. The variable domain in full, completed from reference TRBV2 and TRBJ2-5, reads EPEVTQTPSHQVTQMGQEVILRCVPISNHLYFYWYRQILGQKVEFLVSFYNNEISEKSEIFDDQFSVERPDGSNFTLKIRSTKLEDSAMYFCASSEIGTSAETQYFGPGTRLLVL.

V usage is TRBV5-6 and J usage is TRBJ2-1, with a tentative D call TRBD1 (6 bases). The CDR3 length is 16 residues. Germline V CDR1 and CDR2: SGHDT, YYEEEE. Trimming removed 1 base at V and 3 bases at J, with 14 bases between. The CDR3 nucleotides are TGTGCCAGCAGCTTGAGTCAGGGGCTCTACTACAATGAGCAGTTCTTC. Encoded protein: CASSLSQGLYYNEQFF.